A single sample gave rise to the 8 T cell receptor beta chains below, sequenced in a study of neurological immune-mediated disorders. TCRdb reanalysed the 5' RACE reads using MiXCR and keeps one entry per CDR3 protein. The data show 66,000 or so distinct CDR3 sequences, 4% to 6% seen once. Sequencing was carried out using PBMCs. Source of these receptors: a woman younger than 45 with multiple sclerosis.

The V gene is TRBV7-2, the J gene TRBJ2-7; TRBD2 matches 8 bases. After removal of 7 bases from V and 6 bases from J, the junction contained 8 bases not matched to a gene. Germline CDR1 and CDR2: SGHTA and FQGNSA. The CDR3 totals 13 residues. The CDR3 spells CASTAGGRGEQYF. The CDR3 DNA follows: TGTGCCAGCACCGCGGGGGGCCGGGGCGAGCAGTACTTC.

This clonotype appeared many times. The CDR3 sequence: CASSSWDRGLGEQYF. The CDR3 DNA follows: TGTGCCAGCAGCTCCTGGGACAGGGGGCTTGGCGAGCAGTACTTC. The chain carries TRBV7-9 and TRBJ2-7; 12 bases are shared with TRBD1. After removal of 4 bases from V and 6 bases from J, the junction contained 7 bases not matched to a gene. The germline V gene encodes CDR1 SEHNR and CDR2 FQNEAQ (reference sequence). CDR3 length: 15 residues. Supplemented by reference TRBV7-9 and TRBJ2-7, the full variable domain reads DTGVSQNPRHKITKRGQNVTFRCDPISEHNRLYWYRQTLGQGPEFLTYFQNEAQLEKSRLLSDRFSAERPKGSFSTLEIQRTEQGDSAMYLCASSSWDRGLGEQYFGPGTRLTVT.

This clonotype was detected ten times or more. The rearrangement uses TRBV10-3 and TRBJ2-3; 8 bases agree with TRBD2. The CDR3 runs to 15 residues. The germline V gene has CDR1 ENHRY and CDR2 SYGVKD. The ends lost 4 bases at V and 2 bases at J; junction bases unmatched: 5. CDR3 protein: CAISVGGGHTDTQYF. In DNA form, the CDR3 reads TGTGCCATCAGTGTAGGCGGGGGGCACACAGATACGCAGTATTTT.

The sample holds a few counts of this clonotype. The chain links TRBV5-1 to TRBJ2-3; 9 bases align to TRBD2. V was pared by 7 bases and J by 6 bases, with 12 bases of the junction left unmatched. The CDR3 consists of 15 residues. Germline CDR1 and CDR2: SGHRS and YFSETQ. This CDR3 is CASSSYSGGADTQYF. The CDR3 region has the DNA TGCGCCAGCTCATCTTATAGCGGGGGAGCGGATACGCAGTATTTT.

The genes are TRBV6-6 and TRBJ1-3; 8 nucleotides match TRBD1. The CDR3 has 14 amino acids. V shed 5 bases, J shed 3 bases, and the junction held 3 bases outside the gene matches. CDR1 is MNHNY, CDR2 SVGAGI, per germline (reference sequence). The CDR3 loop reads CASSQGQGGNTIYF. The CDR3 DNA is TGTGCCAGCAGTCAAGGACAGGGTGGAAACACCATATATTTT.

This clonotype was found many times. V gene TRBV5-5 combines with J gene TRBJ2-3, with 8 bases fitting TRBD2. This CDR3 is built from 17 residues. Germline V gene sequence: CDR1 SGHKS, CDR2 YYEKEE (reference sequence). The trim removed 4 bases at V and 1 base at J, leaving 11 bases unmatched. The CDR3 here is CASSPSRGGGGTDTQYF. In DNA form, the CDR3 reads TGTGCCAGCAGCCCCTCTCGGGGGGGCGGGGGCACAGATACGCAGTATTTT.

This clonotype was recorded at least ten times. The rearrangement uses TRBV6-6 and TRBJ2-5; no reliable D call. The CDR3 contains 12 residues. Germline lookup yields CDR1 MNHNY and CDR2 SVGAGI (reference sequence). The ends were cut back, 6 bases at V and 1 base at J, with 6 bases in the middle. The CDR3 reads CASRRAQETQYF. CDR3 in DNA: TGTGCCAGCAGACGGGCCCAAGAGACCCAGTACTTC.

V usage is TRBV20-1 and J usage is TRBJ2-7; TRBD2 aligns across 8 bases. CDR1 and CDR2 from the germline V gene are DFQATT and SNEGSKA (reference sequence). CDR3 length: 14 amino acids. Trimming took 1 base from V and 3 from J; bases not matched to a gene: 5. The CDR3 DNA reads TGCAGTGCTAGAGGCGGGGGGACGGTCTACGAGCAGTACTTC. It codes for CSARGGGTVYEQYF.